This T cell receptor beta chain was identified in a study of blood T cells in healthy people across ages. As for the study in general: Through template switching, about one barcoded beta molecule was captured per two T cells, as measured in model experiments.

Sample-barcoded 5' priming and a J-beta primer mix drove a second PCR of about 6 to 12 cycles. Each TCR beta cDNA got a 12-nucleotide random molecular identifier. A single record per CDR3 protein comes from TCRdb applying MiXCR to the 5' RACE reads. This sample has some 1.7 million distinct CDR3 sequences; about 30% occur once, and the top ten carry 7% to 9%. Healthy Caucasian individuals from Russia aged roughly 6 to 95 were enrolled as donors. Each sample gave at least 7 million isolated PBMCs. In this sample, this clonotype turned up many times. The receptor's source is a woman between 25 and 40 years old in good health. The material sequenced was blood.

The CDR3 DNA reads TGTGCCAGCAGCACGGTAGAGACAGGGGCCACTAATGAAAAACTGTTTTTT. It encodes CASSTVETGATNEKLFF. The chain links TRBV7-6 to TRBJ1-4; 8 positions agree with TRBD1. J gave up 2 bases and V 5 bases, and 10 bases lay outside the gene matches. The germline V gene encodes CDR1 SGHVS and CDR2 FNYEAQ. The CDR3 consists of 17 residues.